Presented here are 10 T cell receptor beta chains from one specimen sequenced in a study of cytomegalovirus exposure and HLA in healthy donors. The study ran its PCR with 60 Vbeta and 13 Jbeta primers. The assay was immunoSEQ multiplex PCR, and TCRdb's table has in-frame clones only and misses some. In the table there are roughly 120,000 clones, around 74% of which are singletons. The sample was PBMCs. The origin of the receptors is a woman aged 45-65 years in good health and CMV-seropositive.

This rearrangement joins TRBV27 to TRBJ2-3; D is perhaps TRBD2 (6 bases). Looked up from germline, CDR1 is MNHEY and CDR2 is SMNVEV (reference sequence). The CDR3 loop spans 16 amino acids. V shed 1 base and J shed 1 base, with 12 bases lying between them. The CDR3 loop reads CASSLWGVGGTDTQYF. CDR3 bases: TGTGCCAGCAGTTTATGGGGGGTAGGGGGCACAGATACGCAGTATTTT.

CDR3 sequence (DNA): TGTGCCAGCAGTGATGGGGAGTCCGAAAAACTGTTTTTT. Translated, it gives CASSDGESEKLFF. The chain joins TRBV2 to TRBJ1-4; D uncertain. The germline CDR1 and CDR2 sequences are SNHLY and FYNNEI. The CDR3 covers 13 residues. V lost 3 bases and J lost 8, with 10 bases in between.

Remarks on this clone: Different DNA sequences within this sample yield the same CDR3. The chain combines TRBV7-2 with TRBJ1-5; a weak D match, TRBD1 (6 bases). V was trimmed by 2 bases and J by 0 bases, leaving 8 bases between them. The germline gives CDR1 SGHTA, CDR2 FQGNSA. There are 15 residues in the CDR3. The CDR3 sequence: CASSLRGGSNQPQHF. CDR3 coding DNA: TGTGCCAGCAGCTTAAGGGGGGGTAGCAATCAGCCCCAGCATTTT.

The chain couples TRBV9 to TRBJ1-6; D may be TRBD1 (5 bases). The V and J ends lost 2 bases and 10 bases respectively, with 7 bases between them. The CDR3 has 12 residues. Germline V lookup: CDR1 SGDLS, CDR2 YYNGEE. Written as DNA, the CDR3 is TGTGCCAGCAGCGTCGGGGGGTCACCCCTCCACTTT. Protein sequence: CASSVGGSPLHF.

The count of this clone is one. J is TRBJ2-7 and V is TRBV5-8; D not certain. V was cut by 4 bases and J by 3 bases, with 5 bases left in between. Germline V gives CDR1 SGHTS, CDR2 YDEGEE. The CDR3 runs to 11 residues. CDR3 DNA: TGTGCCAGCAGCCAAAACTACGAGCAGTACTTC. Translated, it gives CASSQNYEQYF.

This clone was seen once. The chain combines TRBV11-3 with TRBJ2-1, with 7 bases aligning to TRBD2. With 3 bases clipped from V and 4 bases from J, the junction kept 3 bases outside the gene matches. Germline CDR1 SGHNT, CDR2 YENEEA. CDR3 length: 14 residues. The CDR3 spells CASSFTGGYNEQFF. CDR3 in DNA: TGTGCCAGCAGCTTCACCGGGGGGTACAATGAGCAGTTCTTC.

J is TRBJ1-4 and V is TRBV6-1, with a tentative D call TRBD1 (6 bases). Germline V gene data show CDR1 as MNHNS and CDR2 as SASEGT. The CDR3 totals 13 residues. V dropped 2 bases and J dropped 7 bases, with 8 bases sitting between them. In DNA form, the CDR3 reads TGTGCCAGCAGTGAACAGGGGAGTGAAAAACTGTTTTTT. Its translation is CASSEQGSEKLFF.

This sequence joins TRBV5-4 and TRBJ1-2; 7 bases fit TRBD1. CDR1 SGHNT and CDR2 YYREEE come from the germline V gene (reference sequence). Trimming removed 5 bases from V and 2 bases from J; junction bases left unmatched: 6. The CDR3 is 14 amino acids. The CDR3 DNA follows: TGTGCCAGCAGACCGGGACAGCAAAACTATGGCTACACCTTC. Amino acids: CASRPGQQNYGYTF.

In this sample, this clone turned up once. The CDR3 DNA reads TGTGCCAGCAGTTACTCCGGGGACACCTACGAGCAGTACTTC. Residues: CASSYSGDTYEQYF. V gene TRBV6-6 combines with J gene TRBJ2-7; D might be TRBD1 (6 bases). This CDR3 has 14 amino acids. V lost 0 bases, J lost 2 bases, and 8 bases lay in between. Looked up from germline, CDR1 is MNHNY and CDR2 is SVGAGI (reference sequence).

The chain combines TRBV5-1 with TRBJ1-2, with unresolved D. This CDR3 has 13 residues. CDR1 and CDR2 (germline): SGHRS, YFSETQ. V dropped 0 bases and J dropped 3 bases, with 6 bases sitting between them. The CDR3 here is CASSLVGDYGYTF. The CDR3 DNA reads TGCGCCAGCAGCTTGGTGGGAGACTATGGCTACACCTTC. Combining the CDR3 with reference TRBV5-1 and TRBJ1-2 gives the whole variable domain KAGVTQTPRYLIKTRGQQVTLSCSPISGHRSVSWYQQTPGQGLQFLFEYFSETQRNKGNFPGRFSGRQFSNSRSEMNVSTLELGDSALYLCASSLVGDYGYTFGSGTRLTVV.